This entry lists 9 T cell receptor beta chains sequenced from one sample in a study of blood T cell repertoires in COVID-19. Sequenced by immunoSEQ multiplex PCR; TCRdb stores in-frame clones only, minus some. The sample holds tens of thousands of clones, around 87% seen once. What was sequenced was peripheral blood. These receptors were collected from a woman of 80 years or more with COVID-19, enrolled during active disease.

This chain links TRBV5-6 with TRBJ2-7; maybe TRBD2 (5 bases). V shed 2 bases and J shed 2 bases, with 11 bases lying between them. CDR3 size: 14 residues. Germline V lookup: CDR1 SGHDT, CDR2 YYEEEE. The CDR3 protein is CASSLSGFTYEQYF. The CDR3 DNA sequence: TGTGCCAGCAGCTTATCGGGATTCACCTACGAGCAGTACTTC.

This rearrangement joins TRBV12-3 or TRBV12-4 to TRBJ2-7; the D gene is possibly TRBD2 (6 bases). With 3 bases removed from V and 10 bases from J, the gap between germline ends came to 10 bases. The CDR3 loop spans 11 amino acids. As DNA, the CDR3 is TGTGCCAGCAGTTTGGGGCGGGACCAGTACTTC. Translating gives CASSLGRDQYF.

The chain combines TRBV4-2 with TRBJ2-5; TRBD1 agrees at 9 bases. There are 15 residues in the CDR3. Germline CDR1 reads LGHNA; CDR2 reads YNFKEQ. V was pared by 4 bases and J by 4 bases, with 7 bases of the junction left unmatched. CDR3 nucleotides: TGTGCCAGCAGCCGAGACAGGGGGGCAGGAGAGACCCAGTACTTC. It translates to CASSRDRGAGETQYF.

The rearrangement uses TRBV15 and TRBJ1-5; 7 positions agree with TRBD1. This CDR3 spans 15 amino acids. Germline V gives CDR1 LNHNV, CDR2 YYDKDF (reference sequence). Trimming cost V 3 bases and J 1 base; bases outside gene matches: 3. The CDR3 here is CATSRQTGSNQPQHF. Here the CDR3 DNA reads TGTGCCACCAGCAGGCAGACAGGGAGCAATCAGCCCCAGCATTTT.

The V and J genes are TRBV19 and TRBJ2-2; D may be TRBD1 (6 bases). CDR3 length: 13 amino acids. V gave up 7 bases and J gave up 8 bases, with 14 bases separating them. Germline V gene data show CDR1 as LNHDA and CDR2 as SQIVND (reference sequence). Written as DNA, the CDR3 is TGTGCCAGTACGGTAAACAGGGTTGGGGAGCTGTTTTTT. Encoded protein: CASTVNRVGELFF.

V and J are TRBV27 and TRBJ1-1; 7 bases line up with TRBD1. CDR3 size: 14 residues. V shed 0 bases and J 8 bases; nucleotides not matched to a gene: 6. Germline V lookup: CDR1 MNHEY, CDR2 SMNVEV (reference sequence). As DNA, the CDR3 is TGTGCCAGCAGTTTATCGTGGGACAGCCGAGAAGCTTTCTTT. Amino acid sequence: CASSLSWDSREAFF.

The chain has TRBV29-1 and TRBJ2-7; TRBD1 aligns across 8 bases. V lost 4 bases and J lost 2; bases outside the gene matches: 10. The CDR3 contains 15 residues. Germline assignment: CDR1 SQVTM and CDR2 ANQGSEA. The CDR3 DNA is TGCAGCGTTGTTCCCCAGGGGGCACGAACCTACGAGCAGTACTTC. It translates to CSVVPQGARTYEQYF.

V is TRBV5-4 and J is TRBJ2-2, with 9 bases lining up with TRBD2. Germline V CDR1 and CDR2: SGHNT, YYREEE (reference sequence). V lost 4 bases, J lost 5 bases, and 9 bases stayed unmatched. This CDR3 contains 16 residues. The CDR3 region has the DNA TGTGCCAGCAGCCCCCCTAGCGGGGTCCGAACCGGGGAGCTGTTTTTT. It yields the protein CASSPPSGVRTGELFF.

The genes are TRBV12-3 or TRBV12-4 and TRBJ1-1; 7 bases are shared with TRBD1. This CDR3 has 13 amino acids. The V and J ends lost 4 bases and 4 bases, in that order; junction bases with no gene match: 3. The CDR3 nucleotides read TGTGCCAGCAGTTCCTACAGGGGCACTGAAGCTTTCTTT. It codes for CASSSYRGTEAFF.